Listed below are T cell receptor beta chains from one sample, sequenced in a study of blood T cell repertoires in COVID-19. Generated by immunoSEQ multiplex PCR, the TCRdb table keeps only in-frame clones and is missing some. The sample records 260,000 or so clones, roughly 86% being singletons. The specimen was peripheral blood. The receptors shown here come from a human donor in a cohort sampled during active COVID-19. CDR3s include the opening cysteine and the closing phenylalanine or tryptophan. D genes are given only for firm matches. Some rows have no size entry. The others give once, few or many, or a class for an expanded clone.

D,size,J,V,CDR3,DNA
-,-,TRBJ1-6,TRBV5-4,CASRKDEGFSPLHF,TGTGCCAGCAGAAAAGACGAGGGCTTTTCACCCCTCCACTTT
-,once,TRBJ2-5,TRBV9,CASSVSYQETQYF,TGTGCCAGCAGCGTCTCGTACCAAGAGACCCAGTACTTC
-,-,TRBJ2-7,TRBV6-1,CASSEARTGRAPYEQYF,TGTGCCAGCAGTGAAGCCCGGACAGGGAGGGCCCCCTACGAGCAGTACTTC
-,-,TRBJ2-7,TRBV7-9,CASSLEGGVRSSYEQYF,TGTGCCAGCAGCCTCGAAGGGGGTGTAAGGAGCTCCTACGAGCAGTACTTC
TRBD1,-,TRBJ1-2,TRBV3-1/TRBV3-2,CASSQDRTGYQANYGYTF,TGTGCCAGCAGCCAAGATAGGACAGGGTATCAAGCTAACTATGGCTACACCTTC
TRBD1,-,TRBJ2-3,TRBV13,CASSSLYRDRGVDTQYF,TGTGCCAGCAGCTCCCTGTACCGGGACAGGGGGGTTGATACGCAGTATTTT
TRBD1,-,TRBJ1-2,TRBV7-2,CASSPTVGTVYGYTF,TGTGCCAGCAGCCCCACCGTAGGGACAGTCTATGGCTACACCTTC
-,-,TRBJ1-2,TRBV6-1,CASSEAVRRGYGYTF,TGTGCCAGCAGTGAAGCGGTACGACGGGGGTATGGCTACACCTTC
TRBD1,-,TRBJ1-1,TRBV6-5,CASSLQGNREAFF,TGTGCCAGCAGTCTACAGGGGAATCGTGAAGCTTTCTTT
TRBD1,-,TRBJ2-7,TRBV5-5,CASSPKTGGSNEQYF,TGTGCCAGCAGCCCGAAGACAGGGGGATCGAACGAGCAGTACTTC
-,few,TRBJ2-7,TRBV7-9,CASSSGFNHEQYF,TGTGCCAGCAGCTCGGGATTCAACCACGAGCAGTACTTC
TRBD1,-,TRBJ1-2,TRBV7-6,CASSFQGDGYTF,TGTGCCAGCAGCTTCCAGGGGGATGGCTACACCTTC
TRBD1,-,TRBJ1-1,TRBV30,CAWSVLRGRNTEAFF,TGTGCCTGGAGTGTACTCAGGGGGAGGAACACTGAAGCTTTCTTT
-,-,TRBJ1-2,TRBV20-1,CSARQYYGYTF,TGCAGTGCTAGACAGTACTATGGCTACACCTTC
-,once,TRBJ1-2,TRBV7-8,CASSLEGRPYNYGYTF,TGTGCCAGCAGCTTAGAGGGGCGACCTTATAACTATGGCTACACCTTC
-,-,TRBJ1-5,TRBV7-8,CASSLAGQGQQPQHF,TGTGCCAGCAGCTTAGCGGGCCAGGGGCAGCAGCCCCAGCATTTT
-,-,TRBJ1-1,TRBV19,CASSMARANTEAFF,TGTGCCAGTAGTATGGCCAGGGCTAACACTGAAGCTTTCTTT
-,-,TRBJ1-4,TRBV18,CASSPSGVLGEKLFF,TGTGCCAGCTCACCATCGGGAGTTCTGGGTGAAAAACTGTTTTTT
TRBD1,few,TRBJ1-6,TRBV6-5,CASRETGTYNSPLHF,TGTGCCAGCAGGGAGACAGGGACTTATAATTCACCCCTCCACTTT
-,-,TRBJ1-4,TRBV7-9,CASSSAGGATNEKLFF,TGTGCCAGCAGCTCCGCCGGGGGTGCAACTAATGAAAAACTGTTTTTT
-,-,TRBJ2-1,TRBV6-2/TRBV6-3,CASSPYRGLYNEQFF,TGTGCCAGCAGCCCTTACCGTGGACTTTACAATGAGCAGTTCTTC
-,-,TRBJ2-7,TRBV28,CASSYRAEQYF,TGTGCCAGCAGTTATCGCGCCGAGCAGTACTTC
-,-,TRBJ2-7,TRBV28,CASSFQMGLLYEQYF,TGTGCCAGCAGTTTTCAAATGGGACTCCTTTACGAGCAGTACTTC
TRBD1,-,TRBJ1-3,TRBV19,CASRIQGTGNTIYF,TGTGCCAGTAGGATACAGGGGACTGGAAACACCATATATTTT
-,few,TRBJ2-7,TRBV9,CASSLPESSYEQYF,TGTGCCAGCAGCCTCCCGGAGAGCTCCTACGAGCAGTACTTC
-,-,TRBJ1-2,TRBV30,CAWSGTGYGYTF,TGTGCCTGGAGTGGGACGGGATATGGCTACACCTTC
TRBD2,few,TRBJ2-5,TRBV11-3,CASKGGLAGVGETQYF,TGTGCCAGCAAGGGGGGACTAGCGGGAGTCGGTGAGACCCAGTACTTC
TRBD1,-,TRBJ2-1,TRBV5-6,CASSFTGTGGHNEQFF,TGTGCCAGCAGCTTTACCGGGACAGGGGGCCACAATGAGCAGTTCTTC
-,-,TRBJ1-4,TRBV5-1,CASSLAPGTRDEKLFF,TGCGCCAGCAGCTTGGCCCCCGGGACTAGGGATGAAAAACTGTTTTTT
TRBD2,-,TRBJ2-7,TRBV28,CASSLLPSGRSEQYF,TGTGCCAGCAGTCTACTTCCTAGCGGGAGGAGTGAGCAGTACTTC
TRBD1,-,TRBJ1-1,TRBV5-1,CASSPSVRGAEAFF,TGCGCCAGCAGCCCCTCCGTCAGGGGGGCTGAAGCTTTCTTT
TRBD2,-,TRBJ2-1,TRBV24-1,CATSDSAGGSYNEQFF,TGTGCCACCAGTGATTCGGCGGGAGGCTCCTACAATGAGCAGTTCTTC
-,-,TRBJ2-7,TRBV7-9,CASSFLAGTPAEQYF,TGTGCCAGCAGCTTCCTCGCCGGGACACCAGCCGAGCAGTACTTC
-,-,TRBJ2-7,TRBV5-1,CASSSRDRYSYEQYF,TGCGCCAGCAGCTCCAGAGACAGGTATTCCTACGAGCAGTACTTC
TRBD1,-,TRBJ2-6,TRBV28,CASSLLQGAPGANVLTF,TGTGCCAGCAGTTTATTACAGGGGGCGCCTGGGGCCAACGTCCTGACTTTC
TRBD1,-,TRBJ2-5,TRBV7-9,CASSLESTGQETQYF,TGTGCCAGCAGCTTAGAGTCGACAGGGCAAGAGACCCAGTACTTC
-,-,TRBJ1-5,TRBV6-5,CASEPGFGNQPQHF,TGTGCCAGCGAACCAGGGTTTGGCAATCAGCCCCAGCATTTT
-,-,TRBJ2-1,TRBV15,CATSFLRGEQFF,TGTGCCACCAGCTTCCTCCGCGGGGAGCAGTTCTTC
TRBD2,-,TRBJ2-3,TRBV4-3,CASSTRLARTDTQYF,TGCGCCAGCAGCACTCGACTAGCGCGCACAGATACGCAGTATTTT
-,-,TRBJ2-6,TRBV9,CASSVDAGYSGANVLTF,TGTGCCAGCAGCGTAGATGCAGGGTACTCTGGGGCCAACGTCCTGACTTTC
TRBD1,-,TRBJ1-2,TRBV2,CASTGQNYGYTF,TGTGCCAGTACGGGACAGAACTATGGCTACACCTTC
-,-,TRBJ2-3,TRBV6-6,CASSYRVRALDTQYF,TGTGCCAGCAGTTACAGGGTCAGGGCTCTAGATACGCAGTATTTT
-,-,TRBJ1-2,TRBV29-1,CSELTSYGYTF,TGCAGCGAGTTGACTTCCTATGGCTACACCTTC